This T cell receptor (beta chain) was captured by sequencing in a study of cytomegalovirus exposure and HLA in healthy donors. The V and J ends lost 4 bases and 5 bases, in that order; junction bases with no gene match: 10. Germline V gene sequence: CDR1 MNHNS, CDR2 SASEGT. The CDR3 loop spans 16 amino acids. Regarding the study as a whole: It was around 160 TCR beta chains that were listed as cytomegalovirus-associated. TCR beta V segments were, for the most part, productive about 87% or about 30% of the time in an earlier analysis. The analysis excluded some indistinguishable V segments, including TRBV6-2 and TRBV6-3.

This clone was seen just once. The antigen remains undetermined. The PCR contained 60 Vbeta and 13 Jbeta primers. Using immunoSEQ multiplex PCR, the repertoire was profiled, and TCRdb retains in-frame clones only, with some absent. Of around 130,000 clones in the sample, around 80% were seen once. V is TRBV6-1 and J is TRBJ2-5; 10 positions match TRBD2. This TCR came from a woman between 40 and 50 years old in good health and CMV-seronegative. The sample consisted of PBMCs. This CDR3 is CASSAVAGGAGETQYF. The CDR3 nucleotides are TGTGCCAGCAGTGCAGTAGCGGGAGGAGCAGGGGAGACCCAGTACTTC.